This TCR beta chain derives from a study of regulatory T cells in long-lasting Graves disease (dated by TCRdb to 2020 to 2023). For context, the study as a whole: Patients with newly diagnosed Graves' disease had been on antithyroid drugs for under 3 months. Patients with persistent Graves' disease were compared with patients with newly diagnosed Graves' disease using TCR sequencing and RNA sequencing of peripheral blood. The study was registered as a clinical trial and conducted in China. A total of around 35 samples underwent TCR sequencing, from some 13 patients with persistent Graves' disease and 20 or so patients with newly diagnosed Graves' disease.

Per the germline V gene (reference sequence), SGHAT is the CDR1 and FQDESV is the CDR2. Taken from cysteine to phenylalanine, the CDR3 has 17 residues. Here the CDR3 DNA is all that survives: 51 bases in frame from base 1. Library generation was performed with multiplex PCR. TCRdb lists the instrument as Illumina HiSeq 4000. To build TCR beta libraries, CDR3 regions were amplified by Arm-PCR using iRepertoire HTBI primers. PCR products were gel purified before sequencing. Under the source paper's analysis protocol: Across samples, 60 to 70 TRBV and 12 to 15 TRBJ segments were identified and used for gene usage analysis of CDR3 amino acid clonotypes. Filtered high-quality paired reads were merged into contigs using COPE and FqMerger. Contigs were aligned with BLAST to IMGT TRBV, TRBD and TRBJ reference genes, and CDR3 was defined per IMGT. Any clonotype with a frequency above 0.1% was classified as a highly expanded clone. Shannon entropy was used to measure repertoire diversity, and the Gini coefficient was used to measure V-J evenness. A clonotype was considered public if more than one individual shared it. TCRdb's own reprocessing of the public reads used fastp at Q25 and MiXCR and kept productive beta chains. Every entry covers one CDR3 protein and lists the most common genes and DNA from its rows. What appears here as the V and J calls and clone size reflects TCRdb's work, not the paper's. The sample contains under 300,000 distinct CDR3 sequences, approximately 20% of them found a single time. The ten largest make up roughly 23% of the sample.

This clonotype was detected once. The clone's antigen remains unknown. No clone much larger than this one lies a single base away; base qualities are absent. A single read is weak support. The full study reports these points: More public clonotypes were shared among persistent patients (2,741) than among newly diagnosed patients (approximately 930). The small sample size was acknowledged by the authors as a limitation that may reduce accuracy. Lower TCR Shannon entropy and fewer highly expanded clones were observed in persistent Graves' disease patients than in newly diagnosed patients, which suggested clonal expansion. Persistent disease showed preferential use of TRBV28, TRBJ1-2 and TRBJ2-5, whereas newly diagnosed disease favored TRBV20-1 and TRBJ2-1. Sequencing and analysis were limited to the TCR beta chain. The study examined only peripheral blood because the primary lesion, thyroid tissue, could not be accessed.

In light of the paper, this sample's time point label describes: newly diagnosed GD, antithyroid drugs for less than 3 months. For both TCR sequencing and RNA sequencing, RNA was extracted from PBMCs in TRIzol. The diagnosis of Graves' disease followed American Thyroid Association guidelines. Recruitment of patients was carried out at an endocrinology department in Xi'an, China. Each patient gave approximately 9.7 milliliters of peripheral blood, collected in an EDTA anticoagulant tube. PBMCs were isolated by Ficoll Paque Plus density gradient separation without further T cell sorting. RNA quality was checked with an Agilent 2100 Bioanalyzer and agarose gel, and concentration with a NanoDrop 2000.

Sequenced here: peripheral blood mononuclear cells (PBMCs), sampled at new diagnosis, from a patient treated with antithyroid drugs. This receptor was obtained from a female donor with Graves disease. In this chain, TRBV11-1 is recombined with TRBJ2-5; the junction holds 11 bases that match TRBD1. The end of the DNA is better explained by TRBJ2-7, so the J call may be wrong. This receptor carries the CDR3 CASSRGPGTGGNYEQYF. The bases are TGTGCCAGCAGTCGCGGCCCCGGGACAGGGGGGAACTACGAGCAGTACTTC.